Below are 14 T cell receptor beta chains sequenced from a single sample in a study of T-cell memory formation after mild COVID-19. TCRdb re-called the 5' RACE reads through MiXCR, storing one row per CDR3 protein. The sample consists of roughly 190,000 distinct CDR3 sequences, roughly a tenth of them appearing once. Input material: PBMCs or a T cell subset sorted from them (not recorded which). All receptors come from a man in his late teens or twenties who had mild COVID-19 (a few samples of this study predate the infection). Cell type and time point are not known.

This clonotype was seen a handful of times. V usage is TRBV7-9 and J usage is TRBJ2-1; 7 bases align to TRBD2. The germline CDR1 and CDR2 sequences are SEHNR and FQNEAQ (reference sequence). The CDR3 loop spans 13 amino acids. With V trimmed by 5 bases and J by 9 bases, 7 bases remained unmatched. CDR3 nucleotide sequence: TGTGCCAGCAGCGCACCTAGCGGCGGTGAGCAGTTCTTC. It encodes CASSAPSGGEQFF.

The V gene is TRBV12-3 or TRBV12-4, the J gene TRBJ2-6; 10 nucleotides align to TRBD1. J gave up 0 bases and V 5 bases, and 4 bases lay outside the gene matches. The CDR3 contains 17 residues. In nucleotides, the CDR3 is TGTGCCAGCAGTCCGGGACAGGGGCGCTCTGGGGCCAACGTCCTGACTTTC. Its protein product is CASSPGQGRSGANVLTF.

The chain couples TRBV5-1 to TRBJ1-1; no firm D call. CDR1 SGHRS and CDR2 YFSETQ come from the germline V gene. CDR3 length equals 16 residues. Trimming took 0 bases from V and 1 from J, leaving 13 bases between them. CDR3 in amino acids: CASSLAMGGANTEAFF. The CDR3 DNA reads TGCGCCAGCAGCTTGGCCATGGGAGGTGCGAACACTGAAGCTTTCTTT.

This clonotype appeared a few times. The chain joins TRBV27 to TRBJ2-3, with TRBD2 identical over 15 bases. CDR3 length equals 15 residues. With 2 bases clipped from V and 8 bases from J, the junction kept 2 bases outside the gene matches. Per the germline V gene, CDR1 is MNHEY and CDR2 is SMNVEV (reference sequence). The CDR3 coding sequence is TGTGCCAGCAGTTTAGTGGGACTAGCGGGGGGTACGCAGTATTTT. It codes for CASSLVGLAGGTQYF.

This clonotype was observed a handful of times. The rearrangement links TRBV5-1 to TRBJ2-1, with D possibly TRBD1 on 6 matching bases. This CDR3 spans 13 amino acids. With 3 bases removed from V and 9 bases from J, the gap between germline ends came to 13 bases. Germline CDR1 SGHRS, CDR2 YFSETQ. The DNA of the CDR3 is TGCGCCAGCAGCTCCACCGGGACACTTGAGCAGTTCTTC. It translates to CASSSTGTLEQFF.

Written as DNA, the CDR3 is TGTGCCAGCAGCTCCCAGGGGTGGCCCACTGAAGCTTTCTTT. This codes for CASSSQGWPTEAFF. This rearrangement joins TRBV11-2 to TRBJ1-1; TRBD1 is a possible D gene (6 bases). The CDR3 has 14 residues. CDR1 is SGHAT, CDR2 FQNNGV, per germline. V was clipped by 4 bases and J by 4 bases, with 13 bases between them.

This clonotype was detected a few times. The V and J genes are TRBV20-1 and TRBJ1-1; D is undetermined. V was pared by 1 base and J by 3 bases, with 3 bases between. CDR3 length: 11 amino acids. Germline V CDR1 and CDR2: DFQATT, SNEGSKA (reference sequence). CDR3 residues: CSARVDTEAFF. The CDR3 DNA sequence: TGCAGTGCTAGAGTGGACACTGAAGCTTTCTTT.

The chain uses TRBV5-1 and TRBJ2-3; tentatively, D is TRBD2 (6 bases). Per the germline V gene, CDR1 is SGHRS and CDR2 is YFSETQ. The CDR3 sequence is 15 residues long. V was clipped by 6 bases and J by 0 bases, with 14 bases between them. CDR3 protein: CASKGGSPSTDTQYF. The CDR3 DNA reads TGCGCCAGCAAGGGAGGAAGCCCTAGCACAGATACGCAGTATTTT.

This clonotype has only a few counts. CDR3 region: CASSHLGTGAPYEQYF. The CDR3 bases are TGTGCCAGCAGTCATCTAGGGACAGGGGCCCCCTACGAGCAGTACTTC. V is TRBV27 and J is TRBJ2-7; 10 bases map to TRBD1. The CDR3 is 16 amino acids. V shed 5 bases, J shed 2 bases, and the junction held 9 bases outside the gene matches. CDR1 is MNHEY and CDR2 is SMNVEV in the germline V gene (reference sequence).

This clonotype has more than one count but fewer than ten. The chain uses TRBV29-1 and TRBJ2-7, with D perhaps TRBD1 or TRBD2 (5 bases each). In germline, CDR1 is SQVTM, CDR2 ANQGSEA. The V end lost 7 bases, the J end lost 3 bases, and 16 bases lay between the germline ends. There are 13 residues in the CDR3. The CDR3 spells CSALGTASYEQYF. Here the CDR3 DNA reads TGCAGCGCACTGGGGACGGCAAGCTACGAGCAGTACTTC.

This clonotype was seen a few times. This chain connects TRBV6-5 to TRBJ2-3; 9 nucleotides align to TRBD2. CDR1 MNHEY and CDR2 SVGAGI come from the germline V gene. The CDR3 consists of 16 residues. V was clipped by 6 bases and J by 3 bases; unmatched bases: 10. The CDR3 DNA reads TGTGCCAGCAGCCTACTCGCGGGGGGGGTAACAGATACGCAGTATTTT. It codes for CASSLLAGGVTDTQYF.

The table lists this clonotype with many counts. The V gene is TRBV5-6, the J gene TRBJ2-5; 8 bases fit TRBD2. The germline gives CDR1 SGHDT, CDR2 YYEEEE. CDR3 length equals 11 residues. V lost 5 bases, J lost 11 bases, and 5 bases stayed unmatched. The CDR3 DNA sequence: TGTGCCAGCAGTCGTAGCGGGGCTCAGTACTTC. Protein: CASSRSGAQYF.

This chain links TRBV29-1 with TRBJ1-1, with 10 bases lining up with TRBD1. Per the germline V gene, CDR1 is SQVTM and CDR2 is ANQGSEA. The CDR3 is 19 residues long. J lost 0 bases, V lost 8 bases, and 21 bases had no gene match. CDR3 region: CSLVGSSRGTGVVNTEAFF. Written as DNA, the CDR3 is TGCAGCCTCGTGGGGAGTTCCCGAGGGACAGGGGTGGTGAACACTGAAGCTTTCTTT.

This clonotype has only a few counts. The rearrangement uses TRBV4-2 and TRBJ1-4; D is possibly TRBD1 (5 bases). Germline V gene data show CDR1 as LGHNA and CDR2 as YNFKEQ. V lost 0 bases and J 5 bases, leaving 16 bases between the germline ends. The CDR3 is 17 amino acids. The CDR3 loop is CASSQENGAVGNEKLFF. In DNA, the CDR3 is TGTGCCAGCAGCCAAGAAAACGGGGCGGTCGGAAATGAAAAACTGTTTTTT.